One and the same sample provided the 14 T cell receptor beta chains below, sequenced in a study of OX40 agonist ivuxolimab in advanced cancers. Generated by immunoSEQ multiplex PCR, the TCRdb table keeps only in-frame clones and is missing some. Of 90,000 to 150,000 clones in the sample, 80% to 90% were seen once. The source material was CD4+ or CD8+ T cells sorted from blood, sampled in a trial of the OX40 agonist ivuxolimab. Every receptor here comes from an adult with an advanced solid tumor such as melanoma, head and neck, liver or kidney cancer.

The rearrangement links TRBV5-1 to TRBJ2-1, with 11 bases aligning to TRBD1. This CDR3 has 15 amino acids. V gave up 6 bases and J gave up 3 bases; unmatched junction bases: 5. In germline, CDR1 is SGHRS, CDR2 YFSETQ. CDR3 in amino acids: CASIPGTGGYNEQFF. In DNA form, the CDR3 reads TGCGCCAGCATCCCCGGGACAGGGGGCTACAATGAGCAGTTCTTC.

V gene TRBV27 combines with J gene TRBJ1-5, with 8 bases fitting TRBD1. The CDR3 has 15 residues. The V gene end was trimmed by 4 bases and the J gene end by 1 base; junction bases not matched to a gene: 3. Germline assignment: CDR1 MNHEY and CDR2 SMNVEV (reference sequence). CDR3 residues: CASSSDRVSNQPQHF. The CDR3 coding sequence is TGTGCCAGCAGTTCGGACAGGGTAAGCAATCAGCCCCAGCATTTT.

This clone was picked up one time. The rearrangement links TRBV28 to TRBJ1-6, with TRBD1 matching 10 bases. Germline CDR1 is MDHEN and CDR2 is SYDVKM. The V gene end was trimmed by 6 bases and the J gene end by 6 bases; junction bases not matched to a gene: 8. The CDR3 runs 16 residues. DNA for the CDR3: TGTGCCAGCAGGCTACACGGACAGGGGGTTAATTCACCCCTCCACTTT. Translating it yields CASRLHGQGVNSPLHF.

The gene calls are TRBV7-2 and TRBJ1-2, with a weak D call TRBD1 (6 bases). The CDR3 runs to 14 residues. Germline CDR1 reads SGHTA; CDR2 reads FQGNSA. The V end lost 5 bases, the J end lost 4 bases, and 14 bases lay between the germline ends. The CDR3: CASSQRQASYGYTF. The CDR3 DNA is TGTGCCAGCAGCCAGAGACAGGCGAGCTATGGCTACACCTTC.

The CDR3 loop is CASGLGGLAGGNYNEQFF. CDR3 bases: TGTGCTAGTGGTTTAGGTGGACTAGCGGGGGGTAACTACAATGAGCAGTTCTTC. This chain uses TRBV12-5 with TRBJ2-1; 14 positions agree with TRBD2. Germline V gives CDR1 LGHNT, CDR2 FRNRAP. This CDR3 has 18 residues. V lost 3 bases, J lost 3 bases, and 7 bases stayed unmatched.

V is TRBV10-3 and J is TRBJ2-1; TRBD2 aligns across 11 bases. The V gene end was trimmed by 6 bases and the J gene end by 6 bases; junction bases not matched to a gene: 1. Germline lookup yields CDR1 ENHRY and CDR2 SYGVKD. The length of the CDR3 is 13 residues. The CDR3 loop is CAIRTSGANEQFF. CDR3 DNA: TGTGCCATCAGGACTAGCGGGGCCAATGAGCAGTTCTTC.

V usage is TRBV7-9 and J usage is TRBJ2-5, with D possibly matching TRBD1 (5 bases). V dropped 5 bases and J dropped 5 bases, with 15 bases sitting between them. The CDR3 has 14 residues. Germline V gives CDR1 SEHNR, CDR2 FQNEAQ (reference sequence). This CDR3 is CASSLRTLEETQYF. CDR3 DNA: TGTGCCAGCAGCCTAAGGACACTGGAGGAGACCCAGTACTTC.

This clone was observed once. V is TRBV2 and J is TRBJ2-7, with a tentative D call TRBD2 (5 bases). The germline V gene encodes CDR1 SNHLY and CDR2 FYNNEI. The CDR3 spans 14 residues. The ends were cut back, 4 bases at V and 3 bases at J, with 13 bases in the middle. The chain's CDR3 is CASSGGLGYYEQYF. The CDR3 DNA sequence: TGTGCCAGCAGTGGCGGGTTGGGGTACTACGAGCAGTACTTC.

The J gene is TRBJ2-1, the V gene TRBV19; no clear D gene. Looked up from germline, CDR1 is LNHDA and CDR2 is SQIVND (reference sequence). CDR3 size: 15 residues. V dropped 3 bases and J dropped 1 base, with 10 bases sitting between them. For the CDR3, the DNA is TGTGCCAGTAGTATCACCATTGGGTCCTACAATGAGCAGTTCTTC. Translated, it gives CASSITIGSYNEQFF.

V usage is TRBV27 and J usage is TRBJ1-4; TRBD1 agrees at 7 bases. The CDR3 loop spans 13 amino acids. V lost 6 bases, J lost 8 bases, and 6 bases stayed unmatched. Germline CDR1 MNHEY, CDR2 SMNVEV (reference sequence). Here the CDR3 DNA reads TGTGCCAGCAGCGACAGGGTGGGGGAAAAACTGTTTTTT. Translated: CASSDRVGEKLFF.

The CDR3 is CASSLALYNEQFF. As DNA, the CDR3 is TGTGCCAGCAGCTTAGCCCTCTACAATGAGCAGTTCTTC. The V gene is TRBV11-2, the J gene TRBJ2-1, with D unresolved. CDR3 size: 13 residues. Trimming left V 1 base short and J 3 bases short, with 4 bases between. The germline CDR1 and CDR2 sequences are SGHAT and FQNNGV.

This clone was recorded only once. V and J are TRBV5-1 and TRBJ1-4; the match to TRBD1 covers 7 bases. Unmatched junction bases numbered 4, after V lost 0 bases and J lost 8 bases. This CDR3 has 14 amino acids. Germline lookup yields CDR1 SGHRS and CDR2 YFSETQ. CDR3 sequence (DNA): TGCGCCAGCAGCTTGGCAGGGGGATACGAAAAACTGTTTTTT. Its protein is CASSLAGGYEKLFF.

DNA for the CDR3: TGTGCCAGCAGTGAAGCTCTTACGACCAAAAACATTCAGTACTTC. This gives the protein CASSEALTTKNIQYF. The chain links TRBV6-1 to TRBJ2-4; unclear D gene. The CDR3 is made up of 15 amino acids. V was cut by 0 bases and J by 2 bases, with 8 bases left in between. Germline V gives CDR1 MNHNS, CDR2 SASEGT.

The rearrangement links TRBV5-5 to TRBJ2-3; unclear D gene. Germline CDR1 and CDR2: SGHKS and YYEKEE (reference sequence). V was cut by 4 bases and J by 0 bases, with 12 bases left in between. The CDR3 covers 15 residues. CDR3 coding DNA: TGTGCCAGCAGCCTTATCTATGCTAGCACAGATACGCAGTATTTT. Residues: CASSLIYASTDTQYF.